At least ten counts were recorded for the clone carrying this T cell receptor (beta chain). Its antigen remains unknown. As the starting material, more than 7.5 ml of fresh peripheral blood yielded the PBMCs. The source of the sample is a study of Graves' ophthalmopathy and Graves' hyperthyroidism. At the level of the study: Peripheral blood collection took place at initial diagnosis, before any treatment. Whole-study results and caveats: Ophthalmopathy and stable hyperthyroidism were discriminated by a 13-signature model, with approximately 88% sensitivity and about 82% specificity. It was with roughly 70% sensitivity and around 75% specificity that the model predicted ophthalmopathy progression.

Beta-chain TCR CDR3 regions were amplified from RNA transcripts. HTBI primers were used in a first-round RT-PCR, which preceded a second-round multiplex PCR. One entry per CDR3 protein results from TCRdb running MiXCR on the multiplex PCR reads. The sample includes 450,000 or so distinct CDR3 sequences, 14% seen only once; the top ten take approximately 9.8%. This sequence was found in a woman in her twenties or thirties with Graves' ophthalmopathy. Sequences were obtained from blood.

Here the CDR3 reads CASSSSPTPKINIQYF. The CDR3, as DNA: TGTGCCAGCAGTTCCAGCCCAACTCCAAAGATAAACATTCAGTACTTC. The genes are TRBV12-3 or TRBV12-4 and TRBJ2-4; D is unclear. V was shortened by 4 bases and J by 6 bases, with 19 bases between the two germline ends. The length of the CDR3 is 16 residues.